This record looks at one T cell receptor beta chain sequence and its context. Sequencing targeted TCR beta in T cells from blood (CD8+ and CD4+). While serving as controls, healthy donors were matched for age and sex. TEMRA cells were FACS-enriched, while CD8+ and CD4+ T cells were negatively isolated. Deletions cut 1 base from V and 6 bases from J, with 12 bases between. The CDR3 loop spans 14 amino acids. Germline CDR1 reads SNHLY; CDR2 reads FYNNEI. The data were obtained in a study of CD8 T cells in Susac syndrome. cDNA came from roughly 0.53 to 1 ug RNA primed by random hexamers. The CDR3 of TCR beta was amplified by immunoSEQ multiplex PCR across 54 Vbeta and 13 Jbeta. TCRdb re-called the immunoSEQ multiplex PCR reads with MiXCR, one entry per CDR3 protein. The profile shows more than 150,000 distinct CDR3 sequences, about 92% of them singletons.

This clonotype was sampled from a human donor in good health. This chain uses TRBV2 with TRBJ1-1; D remains unclear. Specimen: CD4+ T cells from PBMCs. The CDR3 nucleotides are TGTGCCAGCAGTGAAGGCAGCTTGGCGCCTGAAGCTTTCTTT. The encoded protein is CASSEGSLAPEAFF. The full variable domain, its missing parts supplied by reference TRBV2 and TRBJ1-1, is EPEVTQTPSHQVTQMGQEVILRCVPISNHLYFYWYRQILGQKVEFLVSFYNNEISEKSEIFDDQFSVERPDGSNFTLKIRSTKLEDSAMYFCASSEGSLAPEAFFGQGTRLTVV.